These T cell receptor beta chains were read from a single sample in a study of T-cell memory formation after mild COVID-19. MiXCR was run by TCRdb on the 5' RACE reads, yielding one entry per CDR3 protein. The top ten clones hold about 2.4% of a sample with about 190,000 distinct CDR3 sequences, about 18% of them seen once. Sequencing input: PBMCs or a T cell subset sorted from them (not recorded which). The origin of the receptors is an adult woman who had mild COVID-19 (a few samples of this study predate the infection). Cell type and time point are not known. The CDR3 runs from the conserved cysteine through the conserved F or W. The D gene is left open where the match is weak. Clone size is not always given. Where it is, it says once, few, many or a class for expanded clones.

>.|few|TRBJ2-1|TRBV7-9
TGTGCCACCTCAGAGGGGGCCTACAATGAGCAGTTCTTC
CATSEGAYNEQFF
>TRBD1|.|TRBJ2-1|TRBV29-1
TGCAGCGTTGACCTCCCGGACAGGGGCAGGTTTAGTGAGCAGTTCTTC
CSVDLPDRGRFSEQFF
>.|.|TRBJ1-2|TRBV29-1
TGCAGCGTTGGTGGGACACCCTATGGCTACACCTTC
CSVGGTPYGYTF
>.|.|TRBJ1-3|TRBV20-1
TGCAGTGCAGACCGTAGAAACACCATATATTTT
CSADRRNTIYF
>.|few|TRBJ2-2|TRBV5-1
TGCGCCAGCAGCGATCTCCCGGGGCTAGCAACAGGGGAGCTGTTTTTT
CASSDLPGLATGELFF
>.|.|TRBJ2-3|TRBV20-1
TGCAGTGCTAGGGACTTGAGCACAGATACGCAGTATTTT
CSARDLSTDTQYF
>.|few|TRBJ2-1|TRBV7-2
TGTGCCAGCAGCTTAGAAGGGGATCACTACAATGAGCAGTTCTTC
CASSLEGDHYNEQFF
>.|few|TRBJ1-5|TRBV18
TGTGCCAGCTCAGCCGGGACAACGAGGAATCAGCCCCAGCATTTT
CASSAGTTRNQPQHF
>.|.|TRBJ1-1|TRBV7-9
TGTGCCAGCACCATAGGCCCTCTGATGAACACTGAAGCTTTCTTT
CASTIGPLMNTEAFF
>.|.|TRBJ1-1|TRBV5-1
TGCGCCAGCAGCTTGGGGGAGAGGGCTGAAGCTTTCTTT
CASSLGERAEAFF
>TRBD1|many|TRBJ1-5|TRBV5-1
TGCGCCAGCAGCCCTACAGGGGGCAATCAGCCCCAGCATTTT
CASSPTGGNQPQHF
>TRBD1|.|TRBJ2-7|TRBV9
TGTGCCAGCAGCGTAGGGACAGGCGAGCAGTACTTC
CASSVGTGEQYF
>.|once|TRBJ2-2|TRBV20-1
TGCAGTGCCGCCAGTGCTAACACCGGGGAGCTGTTTTTT
CSAASANTGELFF
>.|few|TRBJ1-1|TRBV7-8
TGTGCCAGCAGCGCCAGGATTTGGGAGGACACTGAAGCTTTCTTT
CASSARIWEDTEAFF